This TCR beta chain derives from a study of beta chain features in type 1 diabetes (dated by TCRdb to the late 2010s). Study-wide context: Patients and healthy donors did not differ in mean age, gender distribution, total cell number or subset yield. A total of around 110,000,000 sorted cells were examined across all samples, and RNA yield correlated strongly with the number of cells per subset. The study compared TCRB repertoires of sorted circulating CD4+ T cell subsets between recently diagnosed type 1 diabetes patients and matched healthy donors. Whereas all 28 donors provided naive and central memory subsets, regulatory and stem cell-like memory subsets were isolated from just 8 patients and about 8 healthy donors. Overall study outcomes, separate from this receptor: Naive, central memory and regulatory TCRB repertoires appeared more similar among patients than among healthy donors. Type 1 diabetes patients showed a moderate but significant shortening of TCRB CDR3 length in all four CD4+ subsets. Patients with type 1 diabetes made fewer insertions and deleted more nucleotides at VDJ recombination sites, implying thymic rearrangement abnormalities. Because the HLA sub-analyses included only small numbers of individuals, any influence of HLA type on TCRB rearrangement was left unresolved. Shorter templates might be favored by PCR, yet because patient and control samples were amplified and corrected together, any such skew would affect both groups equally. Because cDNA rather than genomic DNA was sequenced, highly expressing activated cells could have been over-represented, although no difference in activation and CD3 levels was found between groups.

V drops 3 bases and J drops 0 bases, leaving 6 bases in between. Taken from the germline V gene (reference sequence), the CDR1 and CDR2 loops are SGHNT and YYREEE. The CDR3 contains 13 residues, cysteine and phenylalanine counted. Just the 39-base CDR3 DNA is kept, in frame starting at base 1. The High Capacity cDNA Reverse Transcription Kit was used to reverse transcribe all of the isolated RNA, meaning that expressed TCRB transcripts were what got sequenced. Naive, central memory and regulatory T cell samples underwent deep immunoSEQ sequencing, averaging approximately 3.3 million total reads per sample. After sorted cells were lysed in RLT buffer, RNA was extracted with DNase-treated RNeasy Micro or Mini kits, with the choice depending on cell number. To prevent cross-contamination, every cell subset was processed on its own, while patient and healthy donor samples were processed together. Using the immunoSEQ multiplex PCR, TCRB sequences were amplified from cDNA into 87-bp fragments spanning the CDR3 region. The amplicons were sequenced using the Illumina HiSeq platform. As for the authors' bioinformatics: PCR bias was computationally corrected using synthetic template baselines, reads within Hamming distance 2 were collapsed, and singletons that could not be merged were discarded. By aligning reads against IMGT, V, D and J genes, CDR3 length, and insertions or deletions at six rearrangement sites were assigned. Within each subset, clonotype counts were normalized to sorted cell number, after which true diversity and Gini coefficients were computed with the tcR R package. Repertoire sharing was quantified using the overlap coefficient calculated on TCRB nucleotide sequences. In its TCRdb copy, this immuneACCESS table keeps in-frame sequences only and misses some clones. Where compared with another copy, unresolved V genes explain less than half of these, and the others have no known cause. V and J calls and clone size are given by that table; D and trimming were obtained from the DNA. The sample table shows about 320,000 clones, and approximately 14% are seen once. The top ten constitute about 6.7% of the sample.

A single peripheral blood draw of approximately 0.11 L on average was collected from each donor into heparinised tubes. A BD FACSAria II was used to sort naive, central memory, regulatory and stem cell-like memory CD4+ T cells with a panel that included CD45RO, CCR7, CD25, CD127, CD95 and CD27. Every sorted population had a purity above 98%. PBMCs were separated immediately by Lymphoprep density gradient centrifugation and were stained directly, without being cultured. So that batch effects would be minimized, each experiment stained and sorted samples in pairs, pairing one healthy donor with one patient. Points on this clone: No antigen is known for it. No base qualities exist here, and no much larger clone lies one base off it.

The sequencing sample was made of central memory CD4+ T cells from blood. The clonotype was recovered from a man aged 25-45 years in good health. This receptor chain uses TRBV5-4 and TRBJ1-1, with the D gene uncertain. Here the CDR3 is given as CASSWDLNTEAFF. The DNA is TGTGCCAGCAGCTGGGATTTGAACACTGAAGCTTTCTTT.